What follows describes a single T cell receptor beta chain. Its target antigen remains unknown. No per-base quality is available; no much larger clone lies one base away. The data stem from a study of cytomegalovirus exposure and HLA in healthy donors (dated by TCRdb to about 2017). General notes on the study: In an earlier analysis of some 610 of the donors, 276 Gb of sequence data and 90 million to 130 million unique TCR beta sequences from about 179 million T cells were reported. Because of strong linkage in the cohort, roughly five DR-DQ haplotypes were treated as single units for association and clustering. The number of typed donors differed by locus: about 629-630 for A, B, C, DRB1 and DQB1; approximately 530 for DQA1; 606 for DPA1; and around 450 for DPB1. An earlier analysis of approximately 580 of the donors used high-throughput TCR beta sequencing to judge whether each TCR beta V gene segment behaved as functional or pseudogenic. Alongside the repertoire data, information on donor age, sex, ethnicity and CMV serostatus was compiled. The genetic ancestry cluster associated with self-reported Caucasian donors included 80% to 90% of the roughly 400 genotyped donors. A later analysis re-analyzed previously published TCR beta repertoires from roughly 630 donors and added high-resolution HLA genotyping to study TCR occurrence patterns. All discovery cohort repertoires had been generated using a single sequencing platform. The aim of the study was to test whether cataloging public T cell receptors could identify signatures of past pathogen exposure. A separate validation cohort of more than 100 different subjects was used in addition to the 666-subject first cohort. The T cell repertoires of 670 or so subjects were profiled by immunosequencing and related to cytomegalovirus serostatus. The study combined high-throughput TCR immunosequencing, statistical association of individual TCRs with disease status, and machine learning to predict cytomegalovirus infection status. Among 350 to 400 genotyped donors of the cohort, an average of approximately 240,000 unique TCR beta nucleotide sequences were sequenced per donor, about a sixth of them non-productive. Roughly 300 gigabases of sequencing data and tens of millions of unique TCR sequences were included in an early release covering roughly 700 HLA-typed donors. Genome-wide SNP genotypes for about 60% of the roughly 700 donors were used in a later genetic analysis, which treated that subset as a discovery cohort. Rather than drawing on any new phenotypic data, the later analysis identified candidate immune exposures from TCR beta sequences and the way those sequences occurred across donors. Class I and class II HLA loci were covered by the typing at four-digit resolution. Overall results and qualifications from the work: Because HLA typing was unavailable for some donors at each locus, only the typed subset was used in association tests. The study gave a list of 150 to 200 TCR beta chains associated with cytomegalovirus. Across donors, most TCR sequences were observed very rarely, whereas some public TCRs were present in many individuals. A later genetic analysis associated a missense DCLRE1C variant with V-gene and J-gene trimming of TCR beta chains, and an independent cohort replicated the association. A few of the identified cytomegalovirus-associated TCR beta chains were confirmed in vitro to be specific for cytomegalovirus antigens. In a later genetic analysis, fewer N-insertions in productive TCRs were reported among donors in an Asian-associated ancestry cluster than the 666-donor mean. According to a later analysis, TCR association rates differed among HLA loci, with DRB1 alleles showing the most associated TCRs and HLA-C alleles showing the fewest. A further reported finding was that TCR beta sequences accurately predicted the HLA-A and HLA-B alleles for most subjects in the first cohort. This cohort had only TCR beta chains sequenced, and the lack of alpha or paired-chain data limited which features could be detected. A cluster of highly shared sequence variants was judged likely to be a technical artifact of the sequencing pipeline. According to the authors, the approach could potentially be generalized to other disease states and immunological phenotypes. Sequencing depth was assumed to be roughly uniform across donors in the presence/absence analyses, though that assumption may not hold. In an earlier analysis of 450 to 750 of the donors, most TCR beta V segments appeared in productive rearrangements about 90% or about 30% of the time, broadly matching IMGT annotations. In a later analysis, several top co-occurrence clusters were reported to appear linked to parvovirus B19, influenza, CMV and Epstein-Barr virus. Because counts were too low, seventeen rarely observed V segments, including chromosome 9 orphons, were left out of the earlier analysis of over 550 of the donors. The classifier was reported to diagnose cytomegalovirus status with high specificity and sensitivity in both the original cohort and the validation cohort. The only immune exposure information available for the cohort was CMV serostatus. When HLA alleles, especially DR and DQ, strongly co-occurred, TCR associations were difficult to assign to individual alleles. In a later analysis, HLA-associated TCR beta chains showed more clonal expansion and lower generation probabilities than non-associated chains that were equally common. Correlated functional status among segregating V segments might be attributable to linkage disequilibrium, but an unknown experimental factor could not be ruled out. Specific HLA alleles were associated with some 15,000 TCR beta sequences at a false discovery rate of 0.05 in a later analysis. According to a later analysis, most CMV-associated TCR beta chains appeared to be HLA-restricted, and the HLA associations seemed to be driven largely by CMV exposure.

The cohort comprised more than 550 healthy bone marrow donors. At the time of sampling, all cohort members were nominally healthy, though unrecorded immune exposures were likely present. The donor tested CMV seropositive and was one of the 289 seropositive cohort members. Each donor provided a peripheral blood sample, and peripheral blood mononuclear cells were used for TCR beta sequencing. Genomic DNA was extracted from the blood cell samples with the Qiagen DNeasy Blood Extraction Kit. To prepare the library, the immunoSEQ multiplex PCR assay was applied. For the multiplex PCR, a mixture combining 60 forward primers for TCR Vbeta segments and 13 reverse primers for TCR Jbeta segments was used. The CDR3 region of rearranged TCR beta genes was amplified from genomic DNA with a multiplex PCR assay. The Illumina HiSeq System was used to sequence the amplified TCR beta libraries as 87-base-pair reads. The study's own analysis went as follows. In a later analysis, tens of millions of unique TCR beta chains were counted across the 500 to 850 repertoires, and roughly 11 million of these chains were shared by at least two donors. To remove PCR and sequencing errors, raw reads were error-corrected and collapsed into unique sequences using a nearest-neighbor algorithm that merged closely related sequences. V, D and J gene segments were assigned by aligning CDR3 sequences to IMGT reference sequences. For a sequence to be retained, a match of at least six nucleotides to both a V gene segment and a J gene segment was required. Rearrangements were called productive when the CDR3 lacked stop codons and stayed in frame with V and J; all others were non-productive. Following IMGT convention, CDR3 was defined as the stretch from the second conserved V-encoded cysteine to the conserved J-encoded phenylalanine. The earlier analysis of 587 of the donors excluded sequences that lacked an unambiguous match to a single V gene segment. An earlier analysis of several hundred of the donors called V segments functional above 56.7% productive rearrangements and segregating when the between-donor standard deviation exceeded 5%. A statistical classification framework was built for diagnosing cytomegalovirus status from the catalog of TCR beta chain sequences. A later analysis assigned V and J genes by comparing TCR nucleotide sequences with IMGT/GENE-DB human TR gene sequences. Using the TCRdist pipeline, a later analysis assigned CDR3 sequences along with most-parsimonious VDJ recombination scenarios. In a later analysis, every TCR beta chain was defined by the combination of its CDR3 amino acid sequence and its V-gene family, and reads without a unique V-gene family were dropped. To address suspected cross-contamination and a sequencing artifact, a later analysis removed 450 to 700 highly shared, low-generation-probability nucleotide sequences. In a later analysis, a clonal expansion index was calculated for each public chain from normalized within-repertoire ranks of inferred template counts. In a later analysis, generation probabilities were computed using a VDJ recombination model fitted to out-of-frame rearrangements, and the results were checked against IGoR. In a later analysis, TCR-TCR, TCR-HLA and TCR-CMV co-occurrence was scored with hypergeometric tests, and a repertoire-size bias correction was applied to TCR pairs. To estimate false discovery rates, a later analysis permuted the HLA or CMV assignments 20 times. In a later analysis, co-occurring TCRs were grouped with DBSCAN, and TCRdist sequence similarity was added when clustering was performed within HLA-allele-positive subsets. Repertoires with fewer than 30,000 or more than 120,000 public chains were left out of co-occurrence clustering, as were four to six repertoires with anomalous nucleotide sharing. TCRdb obtained this table from immuneACCESS and retained in-frame rearrangements with V and J assigned. These tables miss some clones; where compared with another copy, unresolved V genes account for less than half of the shortfall, and the remainder is unexplained. The V and J calls and clone size were taken over from that table, and D and trimming were inferred from the DNA. Present in this sample are approximately 100,000 clones, around 80% of which were seen just once. Roughly 5% of the sample rests with the top ten.

Sequencing input: PBMCs. This TCR derives from a female donor in good health and CMV-seropositive.

The DNA reads as follows: TGTGCCACCAGCAGAGGGGAGGGACTAGTGAGCACAGATACGCAGTATTTT. Translated, it reads CATSRGEGLVSTDTQYF. This sequence uses TRBV15 and TRBJ2-3, with 8 middle bases fitting TRBD2. The germline V gene encodes CDR1 LNHNV and CDR2 YYDKDF (reference sequence). Measured from the cysteine to the phenylalanine, the CDR3 is 17 residues long. The sequence is cut down to CDR3 DNA, 51 bases in frame from base 1. V loses 1 base at its end and J loses 0 bases; junction bases beyond the gene matches: 6.